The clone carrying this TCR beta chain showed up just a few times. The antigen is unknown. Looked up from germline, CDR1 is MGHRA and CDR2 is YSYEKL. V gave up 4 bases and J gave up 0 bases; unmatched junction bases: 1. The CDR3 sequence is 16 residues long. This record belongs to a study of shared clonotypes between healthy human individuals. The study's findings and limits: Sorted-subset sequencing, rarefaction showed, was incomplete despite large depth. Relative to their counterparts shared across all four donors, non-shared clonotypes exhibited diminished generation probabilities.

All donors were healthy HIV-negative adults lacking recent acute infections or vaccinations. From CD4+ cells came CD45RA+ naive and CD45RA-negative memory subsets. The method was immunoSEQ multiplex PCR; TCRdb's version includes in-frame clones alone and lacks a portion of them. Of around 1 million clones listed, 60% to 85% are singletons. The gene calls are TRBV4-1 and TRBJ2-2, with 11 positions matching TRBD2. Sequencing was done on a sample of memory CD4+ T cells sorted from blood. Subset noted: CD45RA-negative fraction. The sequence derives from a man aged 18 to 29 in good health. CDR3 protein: CASSLAGGPNTGELFF. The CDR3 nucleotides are TGCGCCAGCAGCCTAGCGGGAGGGCCGAACACCGGGGAGCTGTTTTTT.